Listed here are 19 T cell receptor beta chains from one sample, sequenced in a study of blood T cell repertoires in COVID-19. The data were produced by immunoSEQ multiplex PCR, yet TCRdb's version contains in-frame clones alone and is incomplete. The sample holds 40,000 to 55,000 clones; more than 70% are singletons and the top ten take approximately 5.2%. The source material was peripheral blood. The receptors stem from a human donor in a cohort sampled during active COVID-19.

The chain combines TRBV7-5 with TRBJ1-4; the table's D call TRBD1 went unverified against the DNA. TRBV7-5 is reported as a pseudogene. This CDR3 contains 16 residues. The CDR3 DNA reads as TGTGTCAGAAGCTTACTCCAGGGGGTGTGGGCTGAAAAACTGTTTTTT. It translates to CVRSLLQGVWAEKLFF.

This clone is medium-sized. This rearrangement joins TRBV6-5 to TRBJ1-5; 9 nucleotides match TRBD1. CDR1 is MNHEY, CDR2 SVGAGI, per germline. V shed 8 bases and J 7 bases; nucleotides not matched to a gene: 9. CDR3 length equals 14 residues. This chain's CDR3 is CASLRRDRVQPQHF. In DNA, the CDR3 is TGTGCCAGCCTCCGCCGGGACAGGGTCCAGCCCCAGCATTTT.

The sample holds a few counts of this clone. The chain links TRBV5-6 to TRBJ2-1; 10 nucleotides match TRBD2. Germline trimming cut 2 bases from V and 6 bases from J; bases unmatched to any gene: 5. The CDR3 extends over 15 amino acids. Germline CDR1 reads SGHDT; CDR2 reads YYEEEE. The CDR3 DNA reads as TGTGCCAGCAGCTTTAAAACTAGCGGGGCCAATGAGCAGTTCTTC. Amino acids: CASSFKTSGANEQFF.

The CDR3 coding sequence is TGTGCCAGCGTCGGTGGAATCGGGGGGTTCTACGAGCAGTACTTC. Its protein product is CASVGGIGGFYEQYF. The J gene is TRBJ2-7, the V gene TRBV18, with 7 bases identical to TRBD2. CDR1 and CDR2 from the germline V gene are KGHSH and LQKENI. Trimming at V came to 8 bases and at J to 3 bases, leaving 13 bases not matched to a gene. The CDR3 sequence is 15 residues long.

Here the CDR3 DNA reads TGTGCCAGCAGTGTCAGGGAAGGGTGGGACATTCAGTACTTC. It translates to CASSVREGWDIQYF. The rearrangement links TRBV2 to TRBJ2-4; D is possibly TRBD1 (5 bases). CDR1 and CDR2 (germline): SNHLY, FYNNEI. The CDR3 length is 14 residues. The V end lost 4 bases, the J end lost 8 bases, and 15 bases lay between the germline ends.

The J gene is TRBJ1-1, the V gene TRBV3-1 (or the pseudogene TRBV3-2); 8 bases map to TRBD1. The V and J ends lost 0 bases and 5 bases, in that order; junction bases with no gene match: 5. Germline CDR1 is LGHDT and CDR2 is YNNKEL (reference sequence). The CDR3 consists of 15 residues. The CDR3 DNA sequence: TGTGCCAGCAGCCAAGATCACAGGGGGGCTACTGAAGCTTTCTTT. This gives the protein CASSQDHRGATEAFF.

A note on this clone: One end of the junction is discordant with germline, which a read error may explain. The rearrangement joins TRBV7-9 to TRBJ2-5; 10 nucleotides line up with TRBD2. CDR1 and CDR2 from the germline V gene are SEHNR and FQNEAQ (reference sequence). There are 16 residues in the CDR3. CDR3 nucleotides: TGTGCCAGCACCTTACAGCGGGGGGGCGTCGGCGAGACCCAGTACTTC. Translation gives CASTLQRGGVGETQYF. Complete variable domain (other parts from reference TRBV7-9 and TRBJ2-5): DTGVSQNPRHKITKRGQNVTFRCDPISEHNRLYWYRQTLGQGPEFLTYFQNEAQLEKSRLLSDRFSAERPKGSFSTLEIQRTEQGDSAMYLCASTLQRGGVGETQYFGPGTRLLVL.

CDR3 coding DNA: TGTGCCAGTAGTATGGTTAATTCTGGGGGGAGCTACGAGCAGTACTTC. The encoded protein is CASSMVNSGGSYEQYF. This chain links TRBV19 with TRBJ2-7, with a possible D match to TRBD2 (6 bases). Trimming took off 3 bases at V and 3 bases at J, with 18 bases between the two ends. Germline assignment: CDR1 LNHDA and CDR2 SQIVND (reference sequence). The CDR3 consists of 16 residues. Supplemented by reference TRBV19 and TRBJ2-7, the full variable domain reads DGGITQSPKYLFRKEGQNVTLSCEQNLNHDAMYWYRQDPGQGLRLIYYSQIVNDFQKGDIAEGYSVSREKKESFPLTVTSAQKNPTAFYLCASSMVNSGGSYEQYFGPGTRLTVT.

This clone appeared a single time. The rearrangement joins TRBV10-3 to TRBJ2-2; D may be TRBD2 (6 bases). Trimming left V 0 bases short and J 6 bases short, with 8 bases between. CDR1 ENHRY and CDR2 SYGVKD come from the germline V gene. This CDR3 is built from 14 residues. The CDR3 DNA reads TGTGCCATCAGTGAGTCAAGGGAGGCCGGGGAGCTGTTTTTT. Translated: CAISESREAGELFF.

The chain has TRBV30 and TRBJ2-7, with TRBD2 matching over 14 bases. The CDR3 is 15 amino acids. V lost 0 bases, J lost 9 bases, and 7 bases stayed unmatched. Per the germline V gene, CDR1 is GTSNPN and CDR2 is SVGIG (reference sequence). CDR3 protein: CAWSVGLAGAQGQYF. The CDR3 DNA reads as TGTGCCTGGAGTGTGGGACTAGCGGGGGCCCAAGGGCAGTACTTC.

This clone was detected once. This chain connects TRBV3-1 (or the pseudogene TRBV3-2) to TRBJ1-6; 8 bases map to TRBD1. Looked up from germline, CDR1 is LGHDT and CDR2 is YNNKEL (reference sequence). This CDR3 region has 15 residues. Unmatched junction bases numbered 7, after V lost 4 bases and J lost 8 bases. CDR3 in DNA: TGTGCCAGCAGCCCCCGGACAGGGTGGGATTCACCCCTCCACTTT. As protein: CASSPRTGWDSPLHF.

The rearrangement links TRBV4-1 to TRBJ1-2; 9 bases align to TRBD1. V lost 3 bases to trimming and J lost 2 bases; unmatched junction nucleotides: 7. This CDR3 is built from 16 residues. CDR1 is MGHRA, CDR2 YSYEKL, per germline. For the CDR3, the DNA is TGCGCCAGCAGCCAGCCCCGGGACAGGGTCAACTATGGCTACACCTTC. It translates to CASSQPRDRVNYGYTF.

The chain recombines TRBV3-1 (or the pseudogene TRBV3-2) with TRBJ2-7; the D gene is possibly TRBD1 (6 bases). Trimming left V 2 bases short and J 5 bases short, with 16 bases between. Germline V lookup: CDR1 LGHDT, CDR2 YNNKEL (reference sequence). This CDR3 is built from 15 residues. CDR3 coding DNA: TGTGCCAGCAGCCAACGTGGACAGAGGAGAAACGAGCAGTACTTC. This translates into CASSQRGQRRNEQYF.

The genes are TRBV24-1 and TRBJ2-7, with D maybe TRBD2 (5 bases). The germline V gene encodes CDR1 KGHDR and CDR2 SFDVKD. This CDR3 spans 14 amino acids. Deletions cut 3 bases from V and 3 bases from J, with 11 bases between. CDR3 amino acids: CATSDPGLSYEQYF. The DNA of the CDR3 is TGTGCCACCAGTGATCCGGGGTTAAGCTACGAGCAGTACTTC.

The chain employs TRBV6-2 or TRBV6-3 and TRBJ2-3; 9 nucleotides agree with TRBD2. V dropped 2 bases and J dropped 6; count of bases not matched to a gene: 6. The length of the CDR3 is 15 residues. Germline CDR1 MNHEY, CDR2 SVGEGT. The CDR3 here is CASSYPGTSIDTQYF. The CDR3, as DNA: TGTGCCAGCAGTTACCCCGGGACTAGCATCGATACGCAGTATTTT.

The CDR3 spells CASSPTVSGELFF. In nucleotides, the CDR3 is TGCGCCAGCAGTCCGACAGTCTCCGGGGAGCTGTTTTTT. The gene calls are TRBV5-1 and TRBJ2-2, with a possible D match to TRBD1 (5 bases). Trimming took 5 bases from V and 6 from J, leaving 11 bases between them. This CDR3 region has 13 residues. The germline CDR1 and CDR2 sequences are SGHRS and YFSETQ.

This clone was seen at least ten times. The V gene is TRBV29-1, the J gene TRBJ2-7; perhaps TRBD1 as D (6 bases). V lost 3 bases and J lost 7, with 19 bases in between. This CDR3 has 14 residues. The germline gives CDR1 SQVTM, CDR2 ANQGSEA. CDR3 sequence (DNA): TGCAGCGTTGATGGGTTTGGACAGTCGGGAGAGCAGTACTTC. It encodes CSVDGFGQSGEQYF.

The chain couples TRBV2 to TRBJ2-3; possible D gene TRBD2, 6 bases. In germline, CDR1 is SNHLY, CDR2 FYNNEI. The CDR3 is made up of 14 amino acids. Trimming shortened V by 5 bases and J by 3 bases, and 12 bases separated the two germline ends. In DNA, the CDR3 is TGTGCCAGCAGTTCACTAGGGACTACAGATACGCAGTATTTT. Its protein is CASSSLGTTDTQYF.

The CDR3 nucleotides read TGTGCCAGCAGCATACGGGGGGGTTCCTACAATGAGCAGTTCTTC. Its protein product is CASSIRGGSYNEQFF. V gene TRBV5-4 combines with J gene TRBJ2-1; TRBD2 matches 8 bases. Looked up from germline, CDR1 is SGHNT and CDR2 is YYREEE (reference sequence). The CDR3 has 15 residues. V lost 4 bases and J lost 1; bases outside the gene matches: 4.